Listed below are T cell receptor beta chains from one sample, sequenced in a study of CD8 T cells in Susac syndrome. Each CDR3 protein gets one entry after TCRdb re-called the immunoSEQ multiplex PCR reads with MiXCR. The sample contains about 76,000 distinct CDR3 sequences, under 95% of which appear only once. Specimen: CD8+ T cells from PBMCs. The source is a human donor with Susac syndrome. The CDR3 runs from the conserved cysteine through the conserved F or W. The D gene is left open where the match is weak. Clone size is not always given. Where it is, it says once, few, many or a class for expanded clones.

CDR3,DNA,V,size,D,J
CASSIYSTVAKNIQYF,TGTGCCAGTAGTATTTACTCGACAGTAGCCAAAAACATTCAGTACTTC,TRBV19,NA,NA,TRBJ2-4
CASSRDGGSNQPQHF,TGTGCCAGCAGCCGAGACGGAGGGAGCAATCAGCCCCAGCATTTT,TRBV12-3/TRBV12-4,NA,NA,TRBJ1-5
CASSLFVGMNTEAFF,TGTGCCAGCAGTTTATTTGTAGGGATGAACACTGAAGCTTTCTTT,TRBV12-3/TRBV12-4,NA,NA,TRBJ1-1
CASSLGHQEQYF,TGCGCCAGCAGCTTGGGTCATCAAGAGCAGTACTTC,TRBV5-1,once,NA,TRBJ2-7
CASSDLAGGLPEQFF,TGTGCCAGCAGCGATCTAGCGGGAGGGCTCCCTGAGCAGTTCTTC,TRBV9,NA,TRBD2,TRBJ2-1
CASSQGRYIGELFF,TGTGCCAGCAGCCAAGGGAGGTACATCGGGGAGCTGTTTTTT,TRBV6-5,NA,NA,TRBJ2-2
CASSLWTDYEQYF,TGTGCCAGCAGTTTGTGGACAGACTACGAGCAGTACTTC,TRBV28,NA,NA,TRBJ2-7
CASSLAGDGNEQFF,TGTGCCAGCAGCTTAGCGGGAGATGGGAATGAGCAGTTCTTC,TRBV7-9,NA,NA,TRBJ2-1
CAISEWSEGPTTEAFF,TGTGCCATCAGTGAGTGGAGTGAGGGGCCTACCACTGAAGCTTTCTTT,TRBV10-3,NA,NA,TRBJ1-1
CASSLAPAGGPGELFF,TGCGCCAGCAGCTTGGCCCCAGCGGGGGGGCCCGGGGAGCTGTTTTTT,TRBV5-1,NA,TRBD2,TRBJ2-2
CASSSGLYGYTF,TGTGCCAGCAGCTCGGGCCTCTATGGCTACACCTTC,TRBV7-6,NA,NA,TRBJ1-2
CASSYRGQLSSEAFF,TGTGCCAGCAGTTACCGGGGACAGTTAAGCTCTGAAGCTTTCTTT,TRBV27,NA,TRBD1,TRBJ1-1
CASSRTVVGYNEQFF,TGTGCCAGCAGTCGGACTGTGGTTGGCTACAATGAGCAGTTCTTC,TRBV6-2/TRBV6-3,NA,NA,TRBJ2-1
CASSSSRGPNYTF,TGTGCCAGCAGCTCGTCCCGGGGCCCTAACTACACCTTC,TRBV11-2,NA,NA,TRBJ1-2
CASMSGGETQYF,TGTGCCAGCATGAGCGGGGGAGAGACCCAGTACTTC,TRBV6-5,NA,TRBD2,TRBJ2-5
CASSLGGTGESGYTF,TGCGCCAGCAGCTTGGGCGGGACAGGGGAGTCTGGCTACACCTTC,TRBV5-1,NA,TRBD1,TRBJ1-2
CASGEGESFYNEQFF,TGTGCCAGCGGGGAGGGGGAAAGTTTCTACAATGAGCAGTTCTTC,TRBV25-1,NA,NA,TRBJ2-1
CASSLGGVDTEAFF,TGTGCCAGCAGCTTGGGAGGGGTAGACACTGAAGCTTTCTTT,TRBV7-9,NA,NA,TRBJ1-1
CASSRLAGADTQYF,TGTGCCAGCAGCCGACTAGCGGGGGCAGATACGCAGTATTTT,TRBV3-1,NA,TRBD2,TRBJ2-3
CSASGQGMVWNTEAFF,TGCAGTGCTAGCGGACAGGGCATGGTTTGGAACACTGAAGCTTTCTTT,TRBV20-1,NA,TRBD1,TRBJ1-1
CASSLERNNHYEQYF,TGTGCCAGCAGCTTAGAGCGGAATAATCACTACGAGCAGTACTTC,TRBV7-2,NA,NA,TRBJ2-7
CASSSSSGDNEQFF,TGTGCCAGCAGTTCCTCTAGCGGAGACAATGAGCAGTTCTTC,TRBV5-6,NA,TRBD2,TRBJ2-1
CSASAADEQFF,TGCAGTGCTAGTGCGGCTGATGAGCAGTTCTTC,TRBV20-1,NA,NA,TRBJ2-1
CSASYVSTDTQYF,TGCAGTGCTAGTTACGTGAGCACAGATACGCAGTATTTT,TRBV20-1,NA,NA,TRBJ2-3
CASSLTSGTRGEQYF,TGTGCCAGCAGCTTAACTAGCGGGACGCGGGGGGAGCAGTACTTC,TRBV7-6,few,TRBD2,TRBJ2-7
CASSESKVASLTAEQYF,TGCGCCAGCAGTGAGTCGAAGGTCGCCTCTCTGACGGCGGAGCAGTACTTC,TRBV10-1,NA,NA,TRBJ2-7
CASSPGVGYGYTF,TGTGCCAGCAGTCCAGGAGTTGGCTATGGCTACACCTTC,TRBV6-4,NA,NA,TRBJ1-2
CASKRGVVDEQYF,TGTGCCAGCAAAAGAGGGGTTGTTGACGAGCAGTACTTC,TRBV6-2/TRBV6-3,NA,NA,TRBJ2-7
CASSQSTATNEKLFF,TGTGCCAGCAGCCAATCAACAGCAACTAATGAAAAACTGTTTTTT,TRBV16,NA,NA,TRBJ1-4
CASSLVGKDTQYF,TGTGCCAGCAGCTTGGTGGGGAAAGATACGCAGTATTTT,TRBV5-4,NA,NA,TRBJ2-3
CSAHGASGSTDTQYF,TGCAGTGCCCACGGGGCTAGCGGAAGCACAGATACGCAGTATTTT,TRBV20-1,NA,TRBD2,TRBJ2-3
CASSPGTTSYEQYF,TGTGCCAGCTCCCCCGGGACTACCTCCTACGAGCAGTACTTC,TRBV18,few,TRBD2,TRBJ2-7
CASGLAGDNEQFF,TGTGCCAGCGGATTAGCGGGTGACAATGAGCAGTTCTTC,TRBV6-1,NA,TRBD2,TRBJ2-1
CASSVGGGADNEQFF,TGTGCCAGCAGCGTAGGCGGGGGGGCGGACAATGAGCAGTTCTTC,TRBV9,NA,TRBD2,TRBJ2-1